This passage covers 28 T cell receptor beta chains from one sample sequenced in a study of spatial heterogeneity in lung cancer. MiXCR was run by TCRdb on the 5' RACE reads, yielding one entry per CDR3 protein. Of tens of thousands of distinct CDR3 sequences listed, roughly an eighth are singletons. Time point reported: sample taken at primary tumor resection. The source was PBMCs, collected at surgery. The receptors shown here come from a male donor with early-stage non-small cell lung cancer.

The gene calls are TRBV29-1 and TRBJ2-3; a possible D gene is TRBD2 (6 bases). Germline V lookup: CDR1 SQVTM, CDR2 ANQGSEA. The CDR3 consists of 14 residues. Trimming cost V 3 bases and J 5 bases, with 15 bases left between them. CDR3 DNA: TGCAGCGTTGAGTCGGGAGAGGGGATAGATACGCAGTATTTT. Translating it yields CSVESGEGIDTQYF.

This clonotype occurred many times. This sequence joins TRBV4-2 and TRBJ1-2; 7 bases match TRBD1. Trimming cost V 4 bases and J 4 bases; bases outside gene matches: 12. The CDR3 totals 16 residues. CDR1 is LGHNA, CDR2 YNFKEQ, per germline. The CDR3 coding sequence is TGTGCCAGCAGCCCTACCCCTACCGACAGGGCCTATGGCTACACCTTC. Translating gives CASSPTPTDRAYGYTF.

This clonotype was observed a few times. The chain recombines TRBV29-1 with TRBJ2-7; 8 bases agree with TRBD1. Unmatched junction bases numbered 6, after V lost 7 bases and J lost 1 base. The CDR3 consists of 13 residues. Germline V gene lookup returns CDR1 SQVTM and CDR2 ANQGSEA. The CDR3 DNA reads TGCAGCGGGAGGACAGGGTGGTCCTACGAGCAGTACTTC. This translates into CSGRTGWSYEQYF.

This rearrangement joins TRBV29-1 to TRBJ2-2; 10 bases agree with TRBD2. J lost 4 bases, V lost 4 bases, and 6 bases had no gene match. CDR3 length equals 15 residues. Germline V CDR1 and CDR2: SQVTM, ANQGSEA. In nucleotides, the CDR3 is TGCAGCGTTGGAAAAGCGGGAGGGGGCACCGGGGAGCTGTTTTTT. It encodes CSVGKAGGGTGELFF.

The CDR3 coding sequence is TGTGCCAGTAGTATCTTCGGGGGCAAGCAAGAGACCCAGTACTTC. This gives the protein CASSIFGGKQETQYF. The genes are TRBV19 and TRBJ2-5, with D tentatively TRBD1 or TRBD2 (6 bases each). CDR1 is LNHDA, CDR2 SQIVND, per germline (reference sequence). V gave up 3 bases and J gave up 2 bases, with 13 bases separating them. The CDR3 sequence is 15 residues long.

This sequence joins TRBV5-6 and TRBJ1-1; 7 nucleotides agree with TRBD1. Unmatched junction bases numbered 6, after V lost 2 bases and J lost 2 bases. The CDR3 length is 15 residues. Germline V gene sequence: CDR1 SGHDT, CDR2 YYEEEE. The CDR3 region is CASSFRGRVNTEAFF. The CDR3 DNA reads TGTGCCAGCAGCTTTAGGGGGCGCGTCAACACTGAAGCTTTCTTT.

This clonotype was seen a few times. The chain uses TRBV5-1 and TRBJ2-5; D possibly matches TRBD1 or TRBD2 (5 bases each). Looked up from germline, CDR1 is SGHRS and CDR2 is YFSETQ. Trimming shortened V by 6 bases and J by 7 bases, and 19 bases separated the two germline ends. CDR3 length equals 14 residues. CDR3 sequence (DNA): TGCGCCAGCACCTCTGACGGGGCCGTTGGGACCCAGTACTTC. This encodes CASTSDGAVGTQYF.

This clonotype was observed at least ten times. The chain joins TRBV29-1 to TRBJ2-5; possibly TRBD1 for D (6 bases). The germline V and J ends were trimmed by 7 bases and 0 bases, with 15 bases remaining between them. This CDR3 region has 14 residues. CDR1 SQVTM and CDR2 ANQGSEA come from the germline V gene. CDR3 in amino acids: CSARGVADQETQYF. The DNA for the CDR3 is TGCAGCGCCAGGGGTGTGGCGGACCAAGAGACCCAGTACTTC.

The CDR3 DNA follows: TGTGCCAGCAGACCCCAGGGGAGGAACTATGGCTACACCTTC. It yields the protein CASRPQGRNYGYTF. The chain joins TRBV12-3 or TRBV12-4 to TRBJ1-2, with D perhaps TRBD1 (6 bases). V was trimmed by 6 bases and J by 2 bases, leaving 13 bases between them. CDR3 size: 14 residues.

This clonotype was seen ten or more times. The V and J genes are TRBV3-1 and TRBJ2-1; D gene ambiguous. V lost 4 bases, J lost 6 bases, and 16 bases lay in between. The CDR3 length is 15 residues. CDR1 is LGHDT and CDR2 is YNNKEL in the germline V gene (reference sequence). The CDR3 bases are TGTGCCAGCAGCCCGGCTCTTTGGGGTGGCAATGAGCAGTTCTTC. This gives the protein CASSPALWGGNEQFF.

The chain joins TRBV7-2 to TRBJ1-4, with 9 bases identical to TRBD1. This CDR3 is built from 14 residues. CDR1 SGHTA and CDR2 FQGNSA come from the germline V gene. V gave up 3 bases and J gave up 8 bases; unmatched junction bases: 4. As DNA, the CDR3 is TGTGCCAGCAGCTTGGGACAGGGTACCGAAAAACTGTTTTTT. Translating gives CASSLGQGTEKLFF.

The chain uses TRBV5-1 and TRBJ2-1, with 10 bases lining up with TRBD2. CDR3 length equals 15 residues. CDR1 is SGHRS, CDR2 YFSETQ, per germline. Trimming at V came to 3 bases and at J to 5 bases, leaving 5 bases not matched to a gene. The CDR3 bases are TGCGCCAGCAGCTATAGCGGGAGGACCCACAATGAGCAGTTCTTC. As protein: CASSYSGRTHNEQFF.

This clonotype has a handful of counts. The J gene is TRBJ2-2, the V gene TRBV7-2; TRBD1 aligns across 7 bases. The CDR3 has 14 amino acids. Trimming took 3 bases from V and 5 from J; bases not matched to a gene: 3. Germline V gives CDR1 SGHTA, CDR2 FQGNSA. The CDR3 DNA sequence: TGTGCCAGCAGCTTTGCCAGGGGGACCGGGGAGCTGTTTTTT. Protein sequence: CASSFARGTGELFF. Full variable domain (outside the CDR3, taken from reference TRBV7-2 and TRBJ2-2): GAGVSQSPSNKVTEKGKDVELRCDPISGHTALYWYRQSLGQGLEFLIYFQGNSAPDKSGLPSDRFSAERTGGSVSTLTIQRTQQEDSAVYLCASSFARGTGELFFGEGSRLTVL.

V and J are TRBV10-1 and TRBJ2-5; weak D call: TRBD2 (5 bases). The CDR3 loop spans 14 amino acids. Germline V gives CDR1 WNHNN, CDR2 SYGVQD (reference sequence). V lost 3 bases and J 2 bases, leaving 10 bases between the germline ends. This CDR3 reads CASSEGGIQETQYF. The CDR3 DNA reads as TGCGCCAGCAGTGAAGGAGGAATTCAAGAGACCCAGTACTTC.

This clonotype appeared a few times. The chain recombines TRBV29-1 with TRBJ1-1; D might be TRBD1 (5 bases). CDR1 is SQVTM, CDR2 ANQGSEA, per germline. With 4 bases removed from V and 1 base from J, the gap between germline ends came to 10 bases. The CDR3 has 13 residues. Written as DNA, the CDR3 is TGCAGCGTTGGGTTAGGGACGAACACTGAAGCTTTCTTT. This translates into CSVGLGTNTEAFF.

The genes are TRBV29-1 and TRBJ2-7; TRBD2 is a possible D gene (6 bases). CDR1 is SQVTM and CDR2 is ANQGSEA in the germline V gene. CDR3 length equals 11 residues. The ends were cut back, 6 bases at V and 3 bases at J, with 9 bases in the middle. Here the CDR3 DNA reads TGCAGCGTCGGGGGACGCTACGAGCAGTACTTC. Its protein is CSVGGRYEQYF.

This clonotype was detected only a few times. V usage is TRBV14 and J usage is TRBJ2-2, with D perhaps matching TRBD1 (6 bases). CDR3 length: 13 amino acids. Germline loops: CDR1 SGHDN, CDR2 FVKESK. V lost 3 bases and J lost 9, with 11 bases in between. The CDR3, as DNA: TGTGCCAGCAGCCATGGACAGCACCGGGAGCTGTTTTTT. Translated, it gives CASSHGQHRELFF.

This clonotype was recorded a few times. The chain uses TRBV5-4 and TRBJ2-5; D may be TRBD1 (5 bases). The CDR3 has 14 residues. Germline V gives CDR1 SGHNT, CDR2 YYREEE (reference sequence). V lost 4 bases to trimming and J lost 10 bases, with 20 bases between them. Here the CDR3 reads CASSQNADRRGQYF. The CDR3 DNA reads as TGTGCCAGCAGCCAAAATGCCGACAGAAGAGGCCAGTACTTC. The full variable domain, completed using reference TRBV5-4 and TRBJ2-5, is ETGVTQSPTHLIKTRGQQVTLRCSSQSGHNTVSWYQQALGQGPQFIFQYYREEENGRGNFPPRFSGLQFPNYSSELNVNALELDDSALYLCASSQNADRRGQYFGPGTRLLVL.

The chain couples TRBV6-2 or TRBV6-3 to TRBJ2-1; D is possibly TRBD1 (6 bases). The V end lost 7 bases, the J end lost 3 bases, and 16 bases lay between the germline ends. The CDR3 totals 15 residues. The germline CDR1 and CDR2 sequences are MNHEY and SVGEGT. The CDR3: CASTLAGAGYNEQFF. The CDR3 DNA follows: TGTGCCAGCACGTTAGCAGGGGCCGGCTACAATGAGCAGTTCTTC.

Concerning this clonotype: A junction boundary mismatches the germline segment, possibly from a read error. The CDR3 DNA follows: TGCGCCAGCAGGTTGGTCGCGGGAGGCGGGAATGAGCAGTTCTTC. It specifies CASRLVAGGGNEQFF. The chain carries TRBV5-1 and TRBJ2-1, with TRBD2 matching 8 bases. Germline V gives CDR1 SGHRS, CDR2 YFSETQ. This CDR3 comprises 15 residues.

This clonotype has a count of ten or more. The V gene is TRBV4-3, the J gene TRBJ2-1; the match to TRBD1 covers 8 bases. V shed 2 bases and J 3 bases; nucleotides not matched to a gene: 6. Looked up from germline, CDR1 is LGHNA and CDR2 is YSLEER. This CDR3 contains 16 residues. The CDR3 spells CASSQTTGENYNEQFF. In DNA, the CDR3 is TGCGCCAGCAGCCAAACGACAGGGGAAAACTACAATGAGCAGTTCTTC.

This clonotype was counted a few times. The V call is TRBV7-8, the J call TRBJ2-1; TRBD2 matches 8 bases. The V segment lost 4 bases and the J segment 12 bases; nucleotides outside the gene matches: 14. Germline CDR1 reads SGHVS; CDR2 reads FQNEAQ. The CDR3 runs 15 residues. The CDR3 reads CASSSTSGGRRGQFF. DNA for the CDR3: TGTGCCAGCAGCTCCACTAGCGGAGGACGGCGAGGGCAGTTCTTC.

The chain recombines TRBV14 with TRBJ2-3; the D gene is possibly TRBD1 (6 bases). Germline CDR1 and CDR2: SGHDN and FVKESK. CDR3 length equals 20 residues. Trimming removed 0 bases from V and 0 bases from J, with 22 bases in between. CDR3 nucleotides: TGTGCCAGCAGCCAAGATCGTCTGGGGCAGGGGTGGTCCAGCACAGATACGCAGTATTTT. Residues: CASSQDRLGQGWSSTDTQYF.

This clonotype was picked up a small number of times. The chain employs TRBV3-1 and TRBJ2-5; D uncertain. The CDR3 is 16 residues long. Germline CDR1 and CDR2: LGHDT and YNNKEL (reference sequence). The V end was cut by 0 bases, the J end by 1 base, with 12 bases between. The DNA of the CDR3 is TGTGCCAGCAGCCAAGAAGGGTGGTACTCCCAAGAGACCCAGTACTTC. This gives the protein CASSQEGWYSQETQYF.

This clonotype was picked up a small number of times. The chain carries TRBV5-1 and TRBJ2-7, with D tentatively TRBD1 (6 bases). Germline lookup yields CDR1 SGHRS and CDR2 YFSETQ. V gave up 0 bases and J gave up 0 bases, with 10 bases separating them. The CDR3 extends over 15 amino acids. The CDR3: CASSLDPTGSYEQYF. The CDR3 DNA reads TGCGCCAGCAGCTTGGATCCGACAGGCTCCTACGAGCAGTACTTC.

The chain's CDR3 is CASSASGGGTTDTQYF. In DNA, the CDR3 is TGTGCCAGCAGCGCTAGCGGAGGGGGGACAACAGATACGCAGTATTTT. The chain joins TRBV5-4 to TRBJ2-3; perhaps TRBD2 as D (7 bases). Germline CDR1 is SGHNT and CDR2 is YYREEE (reference sequence). V lost 4 bases, J lost 3 bases, and 18 bases lay in between. CDR3 length: 16 residues.

This clonotype has at least ten counts. The rearrangement uses TRBV9 and TRBJ2-7; no clear D. The CDR3 sequence is 14 residues long. Trimming removed 4 bases from V and 5 bases from J, with 16 bases in between. Germline CDR1 is SGDLS and CDR2 is YYNGEE. Here the CDR3 DNA reads TGTGCCAGCAGCCCCCGACTGCGCAGCCACGAGCAGTACTTC. Translating it yields CASSPRLRSHEQYF.

This clonotype was recorded many times. This rearrangement joins TRBV3-1 to TRBJ2-5; TRBD1 matches 7 bases. This CDR3 is 15 amino acids long. The junction had 8 bases not matched to a gene; V was cut back by 4 bases and J by 3 bases. The V gene's germline CDR1 is LGHDT and CDR2 YNNKEL (reference sequence). DNA of the CDR3: TGTGCCAGCAGCCCTACGGGACAGAAAAAAGAGACCCAGTACTTC. Protein product: CASSPTGQKKETQYF.